This T cell receptor beta chain was sequenced in a study of graft-versus-host responses after intestinal transplantation. Broader study findings: Researchers found GvH clones in recipient marrow, and some showed up first in ileum or blood.

Repertoires were generated with immunoSEQ multiplex PCR, while TCRdb's copy carries only in-frame clones and drops some. The sample lists around 6,200 clones, over 20% occurring once. V dropped 5 bases and J dropped 4 bases, with 23 bases sitting between them. CDR3 length equals 17 residues. Looked up from germline, CDR1 is SGHTA and CDR2 is FQGTGA. The chain carries TRBV7-3 and TRBJ1-2, with D unresolved. The clonotype was recovered from a human patient who was an organ donor for intestinal transplantation. The specimen comprised alloreactive CD4+ T cells from a mixed lymphocyte reaction culture, sampled before transplantation. Subset of the sample: CFSE-low proliferating T cells sorted from roughly 6-day pre-transplant mixed lymphocyte reaction (GvH or HvG direction). The CDR3: CASSQVLPARKTYGYTF. The CDR3 nucleotides read TGTGCCAGCAGCCAAGTACTTCCAGCTCGAAAGACCTATGGCTACACCTTC.